This T cell receptor (beta chain) was sequenced in a study of cytomegalovirus exposure and HLA in healthy donors. At the level of the study: Caucasian-associated ancestry cluster membership applied to around 76% of around 400 genotyped donors. Notes on the study in general: Donors were assumed by presence/absence analyses to have roughly uniform sequencing depth. HLA alleles were associated with 15,000 to 20,000 TCR beta sequences in a later analysis at 0.05 false discovery rate.

As for this clone: Its specificity is not known.

PCR primers comprised 60 Vbeta and 13 Jbeta primers. Assay used: immunoSEQ multiplex PCR; TCRdb lists only in-frame clones, some missing. The sample contains about 120,000 clones, about 86% of which appear only once. V lost 10 bases and J lost 6; bases outside the gene matches: 14. Germline V gene lookup returns CDR1 LNHDA and CDR2 SQIVND (reference sequence). This CDR3 region has 16 residues. The gene calls are TRBV19 and TRBJ2-2, with TRBD1 matching 10 bases. Sequences were obtained from PBMCs. This sequence was found in a woman aged 25-40 years in good health and CMV-seronegative. This CDR3 reads CATLPRDRGLAGELFF. The CDR3 DNA follows: TGTGCCACCCTTCCCCGGGACAGGGGTCTGGCCGGGGAGCTGTTTTTT. The full variable domain, its missing parts supplied by reference TRBV19 and TRBJ2-2, is DGGITQSPKYLFRKEGQNVTLSCEQNLNHDAMYWYRQDPGQGLRLIYYSQIVNDFQKGDIAEGYSVSREKKESFPLTVTSAQKNPTAFYLCATLPRDRGLAGELFFGEGSRLTVL.